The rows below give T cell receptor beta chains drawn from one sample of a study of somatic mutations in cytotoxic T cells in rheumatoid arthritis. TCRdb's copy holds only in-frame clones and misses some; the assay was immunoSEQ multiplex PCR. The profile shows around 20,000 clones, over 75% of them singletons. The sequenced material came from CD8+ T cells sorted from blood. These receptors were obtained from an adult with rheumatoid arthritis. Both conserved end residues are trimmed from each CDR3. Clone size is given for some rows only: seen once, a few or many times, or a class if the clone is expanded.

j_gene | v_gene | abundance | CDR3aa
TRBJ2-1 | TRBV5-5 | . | ASSPVGNEQF
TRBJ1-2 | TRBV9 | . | ASSVVEGGGYT
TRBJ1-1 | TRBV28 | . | ASSFPGTGMNTEAF
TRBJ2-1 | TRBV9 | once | ASGGAGAHANEQF
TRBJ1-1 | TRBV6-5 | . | ASTWGRGNTEAF
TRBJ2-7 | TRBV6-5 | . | ASSYASGLYEQY
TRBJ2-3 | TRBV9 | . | ASSSSGSSTDTQY
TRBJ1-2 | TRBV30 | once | AWYGWPNYGYT
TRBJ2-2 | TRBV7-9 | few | ATSGSEGTGELF
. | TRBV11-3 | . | ASSYGGGEQY
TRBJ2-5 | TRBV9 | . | ASSVGSGKETQY
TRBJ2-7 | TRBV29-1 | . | SVYRAGVTYEQY
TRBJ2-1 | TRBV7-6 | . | ASRRGMTNEQF
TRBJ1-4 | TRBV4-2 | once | ASSQIKDATNEKLF
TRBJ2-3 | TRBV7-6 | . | ASSLQRADTQY
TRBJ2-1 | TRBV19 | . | ASRQGTSSYNEQF
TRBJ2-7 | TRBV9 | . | ASSPGASGGYEQY
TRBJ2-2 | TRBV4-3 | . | ASSQGPGTSEINTGELF
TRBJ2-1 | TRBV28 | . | ASSSGRGDLSYNEQF
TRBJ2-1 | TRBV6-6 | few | ASTSTSSYNEQF
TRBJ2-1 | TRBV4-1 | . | ASSSTGTSGDEQF
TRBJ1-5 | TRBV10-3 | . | AISEGPVVPNQPQH
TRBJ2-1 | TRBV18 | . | ASSPSGGGAREQF
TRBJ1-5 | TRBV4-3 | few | ASSLGQGDQPQH
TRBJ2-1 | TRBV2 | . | AMGTIYNEQF
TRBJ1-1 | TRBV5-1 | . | ASSLVLLRGGNTEAF
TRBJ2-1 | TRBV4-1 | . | ASSRGQGAIDEQF
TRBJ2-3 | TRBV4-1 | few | ASSQVGADTQY
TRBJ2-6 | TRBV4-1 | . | ASSPGKGAGANVLT
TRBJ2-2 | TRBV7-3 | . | ASSLSGGEANTGELF
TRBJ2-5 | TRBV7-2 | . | ASSLAVPGTQY
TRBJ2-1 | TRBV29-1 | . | SVEPPMSNEQF
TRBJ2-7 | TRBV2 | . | ASSPHPTGDSYEQY
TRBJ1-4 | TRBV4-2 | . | ASSQDSTGTNEKLF
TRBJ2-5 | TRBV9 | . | ASSAGQGQETQY
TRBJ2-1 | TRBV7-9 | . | ASSSRLAAYNEQF
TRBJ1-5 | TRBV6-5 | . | ASSYSQYNQPQH
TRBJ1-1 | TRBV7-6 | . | ASSLTGSLPEAF
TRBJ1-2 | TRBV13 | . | ASSLRQGVPANYGYT
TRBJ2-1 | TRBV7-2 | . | ASSGPAGTSGNNEQF
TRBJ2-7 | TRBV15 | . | ATSRARDLSEQY
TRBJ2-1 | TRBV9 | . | ASSGLANEQF
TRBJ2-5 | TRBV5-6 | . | ASTHRGQAGPPQETQY
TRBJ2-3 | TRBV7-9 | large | ASSLLTSGDGVDTQY
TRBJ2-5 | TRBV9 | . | ATSPAESQETQY
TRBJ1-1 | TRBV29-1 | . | SVVSYNTEAF
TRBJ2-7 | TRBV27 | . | ASSGGGMDEQY
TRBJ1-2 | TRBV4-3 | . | ASSQDIGYGYT
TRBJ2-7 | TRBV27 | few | ASPRDTNEQY
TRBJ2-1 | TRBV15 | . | ATSRDRRGSYNEQF